A selection of T cell receptor beta chains follows, all from one sample in a study of blood T cell repertoires in COVID-19. Generated by immunoSEQ multiplex PCR, the TCRdb table keeps only in-frame clones and is missing some. The profile shows some 80,000 clones, over 85% of them singletons. Material for sequencing was peripheral blood. These receptors were obtained from a woman older than 75 with active or convalescent COVID-19. CDR3s include the opening cysteine and the closing phenylalanine or tryptophan. A D gene is named only where the DNA matches it firmly. Some rows have no size entry. The others give once, few or many, or a class for an expanded clone.

>.|TRBJ2-3|.|TRBV7-2|14
TGTGCCAGCAGCTTATCCCGGGATCGGGATACGCAGTATTTT
CASSLSRDRDTQYF
>TRBD2|TRBJ2-5|once|TRBV11-2|16
TGTGCCAGCAGCTTAGAGACTAGCGGGGGGCAAGAGACCCAGTACTTC
CASSLETSGGQETQYF
>.|TRBJ1-5|.|TRBV28|13
TGTGCCAGCAGTTTCGGGTGGCGGCAGCCCCAGCATTTT
CASSFGWRQPQHF
>TRBD1|TRBJ1-2|.|TRBV18|15
TGTGCCAGCTCACAAGGAGGACAGGGGGGCTATGGCTACACCTTC
CASSQGGQGGYGYTF
>.|TRBJ2-2|.|TRBV4-3|13
TGCGCCAGCAGCCGACAGACCACCGGGGAGCTGTTTTTT
CASSRQTTGELFF
>.|TRBJ2-1|.|TRBV4-3|15
TGCGCCAGCAGCTCTGGGGAGCCTCCCTACAATGAGCAGTTCTTC
CASSSGEPPYNEQFF
>.|TRBJ2-1|few|TRBV5-4|16
TGTGCCAGCAGCTCCTGGACAGGGAGGGCGCGGAATGAGCAGTTCTTC
CASSSWTGRARNEQFF
>TRBD1|TRBJ2-7|.|TRBV5-1|12
TGCGCCAGCAGCTTAACACGGGACAGGGTCTTCTTC
CASSLTRDRVFF
>.|TRBJ1-2|once|TRBV25-1|13
TGTGCCAGCAGTGAATTCTCAGGTTATGGCTACACCTTC
CASSEFSGYGYTF
>TRBD1|TRBJ1-3|.|TRBV25-1|13
TGTGCCAGCACCTCGGGACAGGGAAACACCATATATTTT
CASTSGQGNTIYF
>.|TRBJ2-5|few|TRBV7-3|13
TGTGCCAGCAGCTTAGATTCCTCAGGGACCCAGTACTTC
CASSLDSSGTQYF
>.|TRBJ1-6|.|TRBV10-3|15
TGTGCCATCAGTTCGGCAGAGAGGAATAATTCACCCCTCCACTTT
CAISSAERNNSPLHF
>TRBD2|TRBJ2-5|.|TRBV28|14
TGTGCCAGCAGCCGGGGGGGCCTCGGGGAGACCCAGTACTTC
CASSRGGLGETQYF
>.|TRBJ1-2|.|TRBV27|15
TGTGCCAGCAGTTTATACGGGGGTAAGGGCTATGGCTACACCTTC
CASSLYGGKGYGYTF
>TRBD2|TRBJ2-3|once|TRBV6-4|15
TGTGCCAGCAGTATAGCGGGGGCGCCCACAGATACGCAGTATTTT
CASSIAGAPTDTQYF
>TRBD2|TRBJ2-7|.|TRBV4-1|15
TGCGCCAGCAGCCCCTCGGGGCGGGGGGACTACGAGCAGTACTTC
CASSPSGRGDYEQYF
>.|TRBJ1-6|.|TRBV3-1/TRBV3-2|13
TGTGCCAGCAGCCACGGGAGAAATTCACCCCTCCACTTT
CASSHGRNSPLHF
>.|TRBJ2-3|.|TRBV23-1|15
TGCGCCAGCAGTCCCCCGGGACACTCTACAGATACGCAGTATTTT
CASSPPGHSTDTQYF
>TRBD2|TRBJ2-5|.|TRBV6-5|15
TGTGCCAGCACCGCAGAGGGACTAGCCCAAGAGACCCAGTACTTC
CASTAEGLAQETQYF
>TRBD2|TRBJ2-3|.|TRBV4-2|16
TGTGCCAGCAGCCAAGGTCAACTAGCGAGAACAGATACGCAGTATTTT
CASSQGQLARTDTQYF
>.|TRBJ2-1|.|TRBV24-1|15
TGTGCCACCAGTGGGTTAGGGGGAATTGGGAATGAGCAGTTCTTC
CATSGLGGIGNEQFF
>TRBD2|TRBJ2-4|.|TRBV2|12
TGTGCCAGCAGTCGGACTAGCGGGATTCAGTACTTC
CASSRTSGIQYF
>.|TRBJ2-7|.|TRBV28|13
TGTGCCAGCAGTTTAGGGGGGGCGCGGGAGCAGTACTTC
CASSLGGAREQYF
>TRBD1|TRBJ1-2|.|TRBV19|16
TGTGCCAGTAGTTCGGGACAGTCCCCCTTTAGGGATGGCTACACCTTC
CASSSGQSPFRDGYTF
>TRBD1|TRBJ1-4|.|TRBV4-3|14
TGCGCCAGCGGATGGGAGACAGGGGGTGAAAAACTGTTTTTT
CASGWETGGEKLFF
>TRBD2|TRBJ2-5|.|TRBV10-3|15
TGTGCCATCAGTGAATCAGGACTAGATCAAGAGACCCAGTACTTC
CAISESGLDQETQYF
>.|TRBJ1-6|.|TRBV5-6|14
TGTGCCAGCAGCCCCGGAGGCGCCGGATCACCCCTCCACTTT
CASSPGGAGSPLHF
>TRBD1|TRBJ1-3|.|TRBV5-8|18
TGTGCCAGCAGCTCCGGGACAGGGATGGTCGGCTCTGGAAACACCATATATTTT
CASSSGTGMVGSGNTIYF
>TRBD1|TRBJ2-3|.|TRBV5-1|14
TGCGCCAGCTCTACAGGGGGAGTAGGAGATACGCAGTATTTT
CASSTGGVGDTQYF
>TRBD1|TRBJ2-2|.|TRBV24-1|18
TGTGCCACCAGTGCCCCCCGGACAGGGGGCCGAAACACCGGGGAGCTGTTTTTT
CATSAPRTGGRNTGELFF
>TRBD1|TRBJ1-1|.|TRBV4-1|15
TGCGCCAGCAGCCCGGGACAGGGAGAGTACACTGAAGCTTTCTTT
CASSPGQGEYTEAFF
>.|TRBJ2-1|.|TRBV29-1|13
TGCAGCGTTGAACTACTCGAGCTTGGTGAGCAGTTCTTC
CSVELLELGEQFF
>.|TRBJ2-7|once|TRBV6-6|12
TGTGCCAGCAGTCGCGACTTTTACGAGCAGTACTTC
CASSRDFYEQYF